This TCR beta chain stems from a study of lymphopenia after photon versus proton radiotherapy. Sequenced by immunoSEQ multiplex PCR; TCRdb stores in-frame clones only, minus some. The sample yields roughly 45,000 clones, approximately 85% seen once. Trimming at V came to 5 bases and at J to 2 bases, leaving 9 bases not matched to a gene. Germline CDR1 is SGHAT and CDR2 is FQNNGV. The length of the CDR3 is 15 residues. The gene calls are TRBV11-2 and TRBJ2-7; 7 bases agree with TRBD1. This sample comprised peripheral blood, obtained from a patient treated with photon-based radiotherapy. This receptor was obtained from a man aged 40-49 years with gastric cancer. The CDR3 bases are TGTGCCAGCAGCCTTCTACAGGGGAAGGCCTACGAGCAGTACTTC. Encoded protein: CASSLLQGKAYEQYF.